A selection of T cell receptor beta chains follows, all from one sample in a study of identical twins. MiXCR, run by TCRdb on the 5' RACE reads, gives a single entry per CDR3 protein. Of hundreds of thousands of distinct CDR3 sequences listed, roughly 7% are singletons. These data are also associated with another study on yellow fever vaccine responses in identical twins.

Sequencing was carried out using memory (CD45RO+) T cells sorted from blood. The receptors originated from a woman younger than 30 in good health. Each CDR3 is given with its conserved first and last residue. The D gene is left open where the match is weak. Part of the rows lack a size; the others show once, few, many or a class for expanded clones.

>.|TRBJ2-1|TRBV6-5|few
CASRGYNYEQFF
TGTGCCAGCCGCGGGTACAACTATGAGCAGTTCTTC
>.|TRBJ2-1|TRBV4-1|.
CASSHPGLGYNEQFF
TGCGCCAGCAGCCACCCGGGACTGGGCTACAATGAGCAGTTCTTC
>.|TRBJ1-4|TRBV5-4|many
CASSLGERGEKLFF
TGTGCCAGCAGCTTGGGGGAAAGAGGTGAAAAACTGTTTTTT
>TRBD2|TRBJ2-1|TRBV5-1|many
CASSFPSGRRDEQFF
TGCGCCAGCAGCTTTCCTAGCGGGAGAAGAGATGAGCAGTTCTTC
>.|TRBJ2-3|TRBV3-1|.
CASSQLASGTSTDTQYF
TGTGCCAGCAGCCAACTCGCATCCGGGACTAGCACAGATACGCAGTATTTT
>TRBD2|TRBJ2-5|TRBV12-3/TRBV12-4|few
CATRTSGVQETQYF
TGTGCCACCCGGACTAGCGGGGTCCAAGAGACCCAGTACTTC
>.|TRBJ2-2|TRBV11-2|few
CASSLFMGKNTGELFF
TGTGCCAGCAGCTTATTCATGGGGAAGAACACCGGGGAGCTGTTTTTT
>TRBD1|TRBJ2-7|TRBV2|.
CASSDGGQAAYEQYF
TGTGCCAGCAGTGATGGAGGACAGGCCGCCTACGAGCAGTACTTC
>.|TRBJ1-2|TRBV24-1|many
CATSEPGTSTYGYTF
TGTGCCACCAGTGAGCCCGGGACGTCCACCTATGGCTACACCTTC
>.|TRBJ1-6|TRBV20-1|.
CSARATRGSDNSPLHF
TGCAGTGCTAGGGCCACGCGGGGGTCGGATAATTCACCCCTCCACTTT
>TRBD2|TRBJ2-2|TRBV18|.
CASSPDLGLVRPGELFF
TGTGCCAGCTCACCAGACCTAGGACTAGTCCGTCCCGGGGAGCTGTTTTTT
>.|TRBJ2-7|TRBV6-5|few
CASSYSRGQLAYEQYF
TGTGCCAGCAGTTACTCGCGGGGACAGTTAGCCTACGAGCAGTACTTC
>.|TRBJ1-5|TRBV27|many
CASSFGAGYQPQHF
TGTGCCAGCAGTTTCGGGGCAGGGTACCAGCCCCAGCATTTT
>.|TRBJ1-5|TRBV18|.
CASSRGSLRQWRSNQPQHF
TGTGCCAGCTCACGCGGCAGCCTCCGACAGTGGAGAAGCAATCAGCCCCAGCATTTT
>TRBD2|TRBJ2-1|TRBV28|.
CASSFMRGLAGGYNEQFF
TGTGCCAGCAGTTTCATGCGCGGACTAGCGGGAGGATACAATGAGCAGTTCTTC
>TRBD2|TRBJ2-1|TRBV5-1|few
CASSSGLAGGPVNEQFF
TGCGCCAGCAGCTCGGGCCTAGCGGGAGGGCCGGTGAATGAGCAGTTCTTC
>.|TRBJ2-1|TRBV12-3/TRBV12-4|few
CASSTLGGGPYNEQFF
TGTGCCAGCAGTACTCTAGGGGGAGGCCCCTACAATGAGCAGTTCTTC
>.|TRBJ2-2|TRBV12-3/TRBV12-4|many
CASSFRGVGTGELFF
TGTGCCAGCAGTTTTAGGGGGGTCGGCACCGGGGAGCTGTTTTTT
>.|TRBJ2-3|TRBV10-3|.
CAILRTGTDTQYF
TGTGCCATCCTTAGGACAGGCACAGATACGCAGTATTTT
>TRBD2|TRBJ2-7|TRBV7-9|.
CASSVAGGTSSYEQYF
TGTGCCAGCAGCGTAGCGGGAGGGACTAGCTCCTACGAGCAGTACTTC
>TRBD2|TRBJ2-7|TRBV18|few
CASSTQGLAGGGYEQYF
TGTGCCAGCTCAACGCAGGGACTAGCGGGAGGAGGCTACGAGCAGTACTTC
>.|TRBJ2-2|TRBV5-1|many
CASSSLPGTNTGELFF
TGCGCCAGCAGCTCCCTACCGGGAACGAACACCGGGGAGCTGTTTTTT
>.|TRBJ2-7|TRBV20-1|few
CSASRGLGAYEQYF
TGCAGTGCTAGTCGCGGCCTTGGGGCCTACGAGCAGTACTTC
>TRBD1|TRBJ2-3|TRBV5-1|many
CASSFTGQGPSSTDTQYF
TGCGCCAGCAGCTTCACGGGACAGGGACCCTCTAGCACAGATACGCAGTATTTT
>TRBD2|TRBJ2-5|TRBV20-1|.
CSASGLAGDGETQYF
TGCAGTGCTTCCGGACTAGCGGGAGATGGAGAGACCCAGTACTTC
>TRBD1|TRBJ1-1|TRBV5-1|few
CASSWGTGQMNTEAFF
TGCGCCAGCAGCTGGGGGACAGGCCAAATGAACACTGAAGCTTTCTTT
>.|TRBJ1-1|TRBV7-2|few
CASSLVGWPLGTEAFF
TGTGCCAGCAGCTTAGTGGGATGGCCCTTAGGAACTGAAGCTTTCTTT
>.|TRBJ2-2|TRBV29-1|few
CSVAQSNTGELFF
TGCAGCGTTGCTCAGTCGAACACCGGGGAGCTGTTTTTT
>.|TRBJ2-2|TRBV10-1|many
CASSPADTSGELFF
TGCGCCAGCAGCCCCGCGGACACCTCCGGGGAGCTGTTTTTT
>TRBD1|TRBJ2-7|TRBV7-9|few
CASSLGSDRGYEQYF
TGTGCCAGCAGCTTAGGGAGCGACAGGGGTTACGAGCAGTACTTC
>.|TRBJ2-1|TRBV20-1|many
CSADFLATNEQFF
TGCAGTGCCGACTTCCTAGCGACCAATGAGCAGTTCTTC
>.|TRBJ2-7|TRBV10-3|.
CAISERNEQYF
TGTGCCATCAGTGAGAGGAACGAGCAGTACTTC
>.|TRBJ1-4|TRBV7-9|few
CASMRGDGSNEKLFF
TGTGCCAGCATGCGGGGAGACGGGTCTAATGAAAAACTGTTTTTT
>.|TRBJ1-4|TRBV5-1|many
CASSLESSGREKLFF
TGCGCCAGCAGCTTGGAGTCCTCTGGGAGAGAAAAACTGTTTTTT
>.|TRBJ2-7|TRBV12-3/TRBV12-4|many
CASSPNFRAYSPYEQYF
TGTGCCAGCAGCCCGAATTTCAGGGCCTACAGCCCCTACGAGCAGTACTTC
>.|TRBJ1-4|TRBV20-1|.
CSARATRVSNEKLFF
TGCAGTGCTAGAGCAACTCGGGTCTCAAATGAAAAACTGTTTTTT
>.|TRBJ2-3|TRBV5-6|many
CASSPLAGTDTQYF
TGTGCCAGCAGCCCACTAGCCGGCACAGATACGCAGTATTTT
>TRBD1|TRBJ2-4|TRBV15|few
CATSRGPGQGGFIDKNIQYF
TGTGCCACCAGCAGAGGTCCTGGACAGGGTGGGTTTATTGACAAAAACATTCAGTACTTC
>TRBD2|TRBJ2-5|TRBV20-1|many
CSARDSSGSLETQYF
TGCAGTGCTAGAGATTCAAGCGGGAGTTTGGAGACCCAGTACTTC
>.|TRBJ1-1|TRBV5-6|few
CASSHRNLDTEAFF
TGTGCCAGCAGCCACCGGAACTTGGACACTGAAGCTTTCTTT
>.|TRBJ2-2|TRBV11-2|many
CASSLTPGGRTGELFF
TGTGCCAGCAGCTTAACCCCCGGGGGTCGCACCGGGGAGCTGTTTTTT
>TRBD1|TRBJ2-2|TRBV2|.
CASSNKDRGYGELFF
TGTGCCAGCAGTAACAAGGACAGGGGTTACGGGGAGCTGTTTTTT
>TRBD2|TRBJ2-1|TRBV18|.
CASSPLRTSGGANEQFF
TGTGCCAGCTCACCGCTAAGGACTAGCGGGGGGGCGAATGAGCAGTTCTTC
>.|TRBJ2-3|TRBV20-1|few
CSALQNTQYF
TGCAGTGCGCTTCAGAATACGCAGTATTTT
>TRBD2|TRBJ2-3|TRBV7-7|.
CASSLRPGGADTQYF
TGTGCCAGCAGCTTGCGGCCCGGGGGGGCAGATACGCAGTATTTT
>TRBD2|TRBJ2-1|TRBV27|.
CASSNLAGGPSEQFF
TGTGCCAGCAGTAATCTAGCGGGAGGGCCCAGTGAGCAGTTCTTC
>TRBD1|TRBJ2-1|TRBV14|many
CASSQGQVDEQFF
TGTGCCAGCAGCCAGGGACAGGTTGATGAGCAGTTCTTC
>TRBD2|TRBJ2-6|TRBV4-1|.
CASSRGLAGASGANVLTF
TGCGCCAGCAGCCGAGGACTAGCGGGAGCGTCTGGGGCCAACGTCCTGACTTTC
>TRBD2|TRBJ2-5|TRBV6-1|.
CASSVASGGKETQYF
TGTGCCAGCAGTGTCGCTAGCGGGGGAAAAGAGACCCAGTACTTC
>.|TRBJ1-1|TRBV12-3/TRBV12-4|.
CASSSVAEAFF
TGTGCCAGCAGTAGTGTAGCTGAAGCTTTCTTT
>TRBD2|TRBJ2-1|TRBV29-1|few
CSVEDLAGMEGGYNEQFF
TGCAGCGTTGAAGATCTAGCGGGGATGGAGGGGGGCTACAATGAGCAGTTCTTC
>.|TRBJ2-1|TRBV11-3|few
CASSLRPNNEQFF
TGTGCCAGCAGCTTAAGACCTAACAATGAGCAGTTCTTC
>TRBD2|TRBJ2-1|TRBV12-3/TRBV12-4|.
CTRSLALSGGGSYNEQFF
TGTACCCGCAGTTTAGCTCTAAGCGGGGGGGGCTCCTACAATGAGCAGTTCTTC
>.|TRBJ1-4|TRBV7-6|few
CASSLVSGVNEKLFF
TGTGCCAGCAGCTTAGTGTCAGGGGTGAATGAAAAACTGTTTTTT
>.|TRBJ2-1|TRBV10-3|many
CAIGILGNEQFF
TGTGCCATTGGTATCCTGGGCAATGAGCAGTTCTTC
>TRBD1|TRBJ1-3|TRBV5-5|few
CASSLGGTAGNTIYF
TGTGCCAGCAGTCTTGGAGGGACAGCTGGAAACACCATATATTTT
>.|TRBJ1-2|TRBV18|many
CASSPQGGEHGYTF
TGTGCCAGCTCACCACAGGGGGGGGAACATGGCTACACCTTC
>.|TRBJ2-1|TRBV20-1|few
CSAPALSSYNEQFF
TGCAGTGCCCCGGCTCTGAGCTCCTACAATGAGCAGTTCTTC
>TRBD2|TRBJ2-1|TRBV2|many
CASLGLAGHNEQFF
TGTGCCAGCCTGGGACTAGCGGGCCACAATGAGCAGTTCTTC